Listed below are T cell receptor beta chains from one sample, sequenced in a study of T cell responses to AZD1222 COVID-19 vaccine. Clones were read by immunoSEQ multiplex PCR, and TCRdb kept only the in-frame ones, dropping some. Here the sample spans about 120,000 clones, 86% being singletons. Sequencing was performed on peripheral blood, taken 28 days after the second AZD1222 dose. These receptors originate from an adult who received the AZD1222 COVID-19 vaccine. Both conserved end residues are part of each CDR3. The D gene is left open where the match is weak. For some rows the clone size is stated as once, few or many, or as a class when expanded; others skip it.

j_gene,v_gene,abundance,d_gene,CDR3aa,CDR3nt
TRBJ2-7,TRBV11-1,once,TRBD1,CASSDGQAISYEQYF,TGTGCCAGCAGCGACGGACAGGCGATCTCCTACGAGCAGTACTTC
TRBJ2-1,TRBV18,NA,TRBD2,CASSPHAAGSSYNEQFF,TGTGCCAGCTCACCACATGCAGCGGGGAGCTCCTACAATGAGCAGTTCTTC
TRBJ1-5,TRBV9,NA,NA,CASSRGDPFGGNQPQHF,TGTGCCAGCAGCAGGGGGGATCCTTTCGGGGGCAATCAGCCCCAGCATTTT
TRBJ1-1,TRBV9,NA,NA,CASTRGADMNTEAFF,TGTGCCAGCACCCGCGGGGCAGATATGAACACTGAAGCTTTCTTT
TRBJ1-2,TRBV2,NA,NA,CASSRVNYGYTF,TGTGCCAGCAGTCGGGTCAACTATGGCTACACCTTC
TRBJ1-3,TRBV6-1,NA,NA,CASSENHSGNTIYF,TGTGCCAGCAGTGAGAATCACTCTGGAAACACCATATATTTT
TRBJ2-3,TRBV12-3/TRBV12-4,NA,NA,CASSLSTDTQYF,TGTGCCAGCAGTTTAAGCACAGATACGCAGTATTTT
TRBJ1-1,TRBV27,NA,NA,CASSPGPRTAFF,TGTGCCAGCAGTCCTGGACCGCGAACGGCTTTCTTT
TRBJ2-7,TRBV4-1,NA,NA,CASSLDTGYEQYF,TGCGCCAGCAGCCTTGACACAGGCTACGAGCAGTACTTC
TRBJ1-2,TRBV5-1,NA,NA,CASSLEPRGSWGYTF,TGCGCCAGCAGCTTGGAACCCAGGGGCTCTTGGGGCTACACCTTC
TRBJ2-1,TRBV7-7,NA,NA,CASSLLLGGGVGEQFF,TGTGCTAGCAGCTTACTCTTGGGCGGTGGAGTGGGTGAGCAGTTCTTC
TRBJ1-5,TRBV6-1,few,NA,CASSEATGFQPQHF,TGTGCCAGCAGTGAAGCGACAGGATTTCAGCCCCAGCATTTT
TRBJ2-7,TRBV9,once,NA,CASSHDRSKPTYEQYF,TGTGCCAGCAGCCACGACCGTTCAAAACCTACCTACGAGCAGTACTTC
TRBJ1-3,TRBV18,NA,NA,CASSGVPGSGNTIYF,TGTGCCAGCTCAGGGGTACCAGGCTCTGGAAACACCATATATTTT
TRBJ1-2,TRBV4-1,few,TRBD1,CASSQPLDRGNGYTF,TGCGCCAGCAGCCAACCTCTTGACAGGGGGAATGGCTACACCTTC
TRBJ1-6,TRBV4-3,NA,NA,CASSSNPVYNSPLHF,TGCGCCAGCAGCTCAAACCCGGTCTATAATTCACCCCTCCACTTT
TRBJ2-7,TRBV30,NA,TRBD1,CAWVNPRDRAYEQYF,TGTGCCTGGGTGAACCCCCGGGACAGGGCCTACGAGCAGTACTTC
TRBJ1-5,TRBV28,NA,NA,CASLSSNQPQHF,TGTGCCAGCCTGTCGAGCAATCAGCCCCAGCATTTT
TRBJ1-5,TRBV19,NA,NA,CASRGRILSNQPQHF,TGTGCCAGTAGGGGGCGGATCCTTAGCAATCAGCCCCAGCATTTT
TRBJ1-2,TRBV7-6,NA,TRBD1,CASSPGQGTYGYTF,TGTGCCAGCAGCCCGGGACAGGGGACCTATGGCTACACCTTC
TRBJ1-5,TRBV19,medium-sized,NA,CASSITPGQPQHF,TGTGCCAGTAGTATAACCCCCGGGCAGCCCCAGCATTTT
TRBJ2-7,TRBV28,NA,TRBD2,CASSGGGGSYEQYF,TGTGCCAGCAGTGGCGGCGGGGGGAGCTACGAGCAGTACTTC
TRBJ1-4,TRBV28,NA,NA,CASSSPGNEKLFF,TGTGCCAGCAGTTCCCCAGGAAATGAAAAACTGTTTTTT
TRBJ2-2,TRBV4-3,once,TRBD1,CASSQDRYRGPRSLDNTGELFF,TGCGCCAGCAGCCAAGATCGGTACAGGGGGCCCAGAAGTCTTGATAACACCGGGGAGCTGTTTTTT
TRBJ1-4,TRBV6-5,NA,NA,CASSYSSRGNEKLFF,TGTGCCAGCAGTTACTCGAGCAGGGGAAATGAAAAACTGTTTTTT
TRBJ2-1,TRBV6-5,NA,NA,CASSYGGYNEQFF,TGTGCCAGCAGTTACGGCGGATACAATGAGCAGTTCTTC
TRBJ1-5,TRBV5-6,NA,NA,CASSLRGVLEPQHF,TGTGCCAGCAGCTTGCGGGGGGTTTTGGAGCCCCAGCATTTT
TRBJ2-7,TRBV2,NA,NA,CALRGAPPHSYEQYF,TGTGCCCTACGGGGGGCCCCACCCCACTCCTACGAGCAGTACTTC
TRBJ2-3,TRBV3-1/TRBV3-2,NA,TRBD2,CASSQGSGGLSADTQYF,TGTGCCAGCAGCCAAGGTAGCGGGGGCCTATCAGCAGATACGCAGTATTTT
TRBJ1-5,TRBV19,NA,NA,CASTTGSSNQPQHF,TGTGCCAGTACCACAGGGTCCTCTAATCAGCCCCAGCATTTT
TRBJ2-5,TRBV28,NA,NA,CASSGFDRIQGETQYF,TGTGCCAGCAGTGGGTTCGACCGAATCCAAGGCGAGACCCAGTACTTC
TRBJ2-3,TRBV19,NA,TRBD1,CASSIRQGGSDTQYF,TGTGCCAGTAGTATACGACAGGGGGGATCAGATACGCAGTATTTT
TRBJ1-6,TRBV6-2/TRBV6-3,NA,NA,CASSYPGNSPLHF,TGTGCCAGCAGTTATCCGGGGAATTCACCCCTCCACTTT
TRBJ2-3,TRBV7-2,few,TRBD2,CASRPAGASGGAAQYF,TGTGCCAGCAGGCCGGCAGGGGCTAGCGGGGGGGCGGCGCAGTATTTT
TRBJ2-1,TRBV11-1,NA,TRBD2,CASSLTSGGYNEQFF,TGTGCCAGCAGCTTAACCAGCGGGGGATACAATGAGCAGTTCTTC
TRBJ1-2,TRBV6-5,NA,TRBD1,CASSPPGGAIYGYTF,TGTGCCAGCAGTCCCCCAGGGGGCGCGATCTATGGCTACACCTTC
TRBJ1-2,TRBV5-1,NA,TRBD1,CASSADRDRGYGYTF,TGCGCCAGCAGCGCAGACCGGGACAGGGGGTATGGCTACACCTTC
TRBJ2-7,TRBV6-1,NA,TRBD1,CASIPDRAAHEQYF,TGTGCCAGCATCCCGGACAGGGCAGCCCACGAGCAGTACTTC
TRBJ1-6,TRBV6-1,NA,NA,CASSEDSPLHF,TGTGCCAGCAGTGAAGATTCACCCCTCCACTTT
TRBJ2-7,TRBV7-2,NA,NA,CASSPRDGTLYEQYF,TGTGCCAGCAGCCCCCGGGACGGGACCCTCTACGAGCAGTACTTC
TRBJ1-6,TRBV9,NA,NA,CASSVAPGNNSPLHF,TGTGCCAGCAGCGTAGCCCCAGGGAATAATTCACCCCTCCACTTT
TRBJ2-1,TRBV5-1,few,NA,CASTHSTTVSSYNEQFF,TGCGCCAGCACCCATTCTACGACCGTTAGCTCCTACAATGAGCAGTTCTTC
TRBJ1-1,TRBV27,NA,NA,CASSPGRNTEAFF,TGTGCCAGCAGCCCCGGGAGAAACACTGAAGCTTTCTTT
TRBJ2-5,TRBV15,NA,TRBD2,CATSPGVRGGRETQYF,TGTGCCACCAGCCCAGGCGTGCGGGGGGGCCGGGAGACCCAGTACTTC
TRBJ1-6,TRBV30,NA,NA,CAARGGPSYNSPLHF,TGTGCCGCTCGCGGGGGGCCCTCCTATAATTCACCCCTCCACTTT
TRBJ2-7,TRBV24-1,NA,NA,CATSDLKVRRRGVNYEQYF,TGTGCCACCAGTGATTTGAAGGTCCGGCGACGAGGGGTTAACTACGAGCAGTACTTC
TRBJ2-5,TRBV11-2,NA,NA,CASSLDLTAVGETQYF,TGTGCCAGCAGCTTAGATTTGACGGCGGTAGGGGAGACCCAGTACTTC